This TCR beta chain derives from a study of beta chain features in type 1 diabetes. The table lists this clone with a few counts. Its specificity is unknown. The CDR3 is made up of 15 amino acids. Germline V lookup: CDR1 SGHRS, CDR2 YFSETQ. Deletions cut 3 bases from V and 0 bases from J, with 7 bases between. Regarding the study as a whole: VDJ junctions from type 1 diabetes patients carried fewer insertions and larger deletions. All four CD4+ subsets from Type 1 diabetes patients carried moderately but significantly shorter TCRB CDR3s. In the patient group, naive, central memory and Treg TCRB repertoires seemed more alike than in the healthy donor group.

Each of the CD4+ naive, central memory, regulatory and stem cell-like memory populations was sorted via CD45RO/CCR7/CD25/CD127/CD95/CD27. The entirety of the isolated RNA underwent reverse transcription, so expressed TCRB transcripts were sequenced. Method: immunoSEQ multiplex PCR; TCRdb's copy keeps in-frame clones and lacks some. The sample records about 210,000 clones, approximately 10% being singletons. The TCR sequence derives from a man aged 18 to 30 in good health. The gene calls are TRBV5-1 and TRBJ2-6; D is uncertain. Material for sequencing was central memory CD4+ T cells from blood. The CDR3 reads CASSSESSGANVLTF. The CDR3 DNA reads TGCGCCAGCAGCTCGGAGAGCTCTGGGGCCAACGTCCTGACTTTC.